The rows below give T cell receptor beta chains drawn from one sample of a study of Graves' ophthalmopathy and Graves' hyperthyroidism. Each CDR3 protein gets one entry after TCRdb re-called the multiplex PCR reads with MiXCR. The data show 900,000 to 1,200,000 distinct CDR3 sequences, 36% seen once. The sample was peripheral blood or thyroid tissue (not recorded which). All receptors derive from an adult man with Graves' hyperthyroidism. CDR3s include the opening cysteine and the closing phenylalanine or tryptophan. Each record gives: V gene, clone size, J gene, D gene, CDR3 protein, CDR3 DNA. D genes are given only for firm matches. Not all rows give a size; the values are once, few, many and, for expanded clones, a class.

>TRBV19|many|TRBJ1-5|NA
CASSRVTSSSNQPQHF
TGTGCCAGTAGTAGAGTAACAAGTTCTAGCAATCAGCCCCAGCATTTT
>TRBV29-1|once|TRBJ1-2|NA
CSVELVTYGYTF
TGCAGCGTTGAACTCGTGACCTATGGCTACACCTTC
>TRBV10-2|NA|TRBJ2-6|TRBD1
CASSGQDSGANVLTF
TGCGCCAGCAGCGGACAGGACTCTGGGGCCAACGTCCTGACTTTC
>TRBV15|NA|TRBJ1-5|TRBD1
CATSIRTGEGGNQPQHF
TGTGCCACCAGCATACGGACAGGGGAAGGGGGCAATCAGCCCCAGCATTTT
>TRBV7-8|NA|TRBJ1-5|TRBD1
CASSQIGTVNQPQHF
TGCGCCAGCAGCCAAATAGGGACAGTAAATCAGCCCCAGCATTTT
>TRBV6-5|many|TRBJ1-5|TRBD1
CASSFGTGENQPQHF
TGTGCCAGCAGTTTCGGGACAGGCGAAAATCAGCCCCAGCATTTT
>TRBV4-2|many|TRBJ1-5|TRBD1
CASSQEFRGDQPQHF
TGTGCCAGCAGCCAAGAGTTCAGGGGGGATCAGCCCCAGCATTTT
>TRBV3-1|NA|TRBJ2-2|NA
CASGQGVWNTGELFF
TGTGCCAGCGGCCAAGGAGTTTGGAACACCGGGGAGCTGTTTTTT
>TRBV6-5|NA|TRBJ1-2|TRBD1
CASSYAGTGAYGYTF
TGTGCCAGCAGTTACGCCGGGACAGGGGCCTATGGCTACACCTTC
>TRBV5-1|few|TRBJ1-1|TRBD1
CASSLPTRGHEAFF
TGCGCCAGCAGCTTACCCACCAGGGGGCATGAAGCTTTCTTT
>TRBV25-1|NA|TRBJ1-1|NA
CASNIGQGREAFF
TGTGCCAGCAACATTGGGCAGGGGCGCGAAGCTTTCTTT
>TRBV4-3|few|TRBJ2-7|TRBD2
CASSQSLPGGSYEQYF
TGCGCCAGCAGCCAGAGCCTTCCGGGAGGGAGTTACGAGCAGTACTTC
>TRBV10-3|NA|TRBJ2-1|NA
CAIGGLDQFYNEQFF
TGTGCCATCGGGGGACTCGATCAGTTTTACAATGAGCAGTTCTTC
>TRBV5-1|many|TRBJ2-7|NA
CASSLAVGAGQHEQYF
TGCGCCAGCAGCTTGGCCGTGGGGGCGGGGCAGCACGAGCAGTACTTC
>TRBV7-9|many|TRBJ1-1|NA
CASSPGVLGNTEAFF
TGTGCCAGCAGCCCCGGGGTCCTGGGGAACACTGAAGCTTTCTTT
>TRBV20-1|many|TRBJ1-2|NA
CSARLTGPWGYTF
TGCAGTGCTAGACTAACAGGGCCGTGGGGCTACACCTTC
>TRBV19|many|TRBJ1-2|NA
CASSIREPYGYTF
TGTGCCAGTAGTATACGTGAACCCTATGGCTACACCTTC
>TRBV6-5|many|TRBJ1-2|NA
CASSYYGQDVGNYGYTF
TGTGCCAGCAGTTATTATGGCCAGGACGTCGGCAACTATGGCTACACCTTC
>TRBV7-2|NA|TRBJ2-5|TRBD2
CASSIGTSGSFETQYF
TGTGCCAGCAGCATCGGGACTAGCGGGAGCTTTGAGACCCAGTACTTC
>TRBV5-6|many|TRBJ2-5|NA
CASIKLGQETQYF
TGTGCCAGCATCAAACTAGGCCAAGAGACCCAGTACTTC
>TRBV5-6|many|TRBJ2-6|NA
CASSYRREQVSGANVLTF
TGTGCCAGCAGCTACCGCCGGGAACAGGTCTCTGGGGCCAACGTCCTGACTTTC
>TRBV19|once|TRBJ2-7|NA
CASSKSKGSLNEQYF
TGTGCCAGTAGTAAGTCGAAGGGGAGCCTAAACGAGCAGTACTTC
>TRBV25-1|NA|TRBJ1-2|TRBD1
CASSEYGRGAGNYGYTF
TGTGCCAGCAGTGAATATGGCAGGGGGGCTGGGAACTATGGCTACACCTTC
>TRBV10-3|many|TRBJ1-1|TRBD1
CAINKGQGNTEAFF
TGTGCCATTAACAAAGGACAGGGAAACACTGAAGCTTTCTTT
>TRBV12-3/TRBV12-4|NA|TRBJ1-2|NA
CARGKGVDGYTF
TGTGCCCGCGGGAAAGGGGTTGATGGCTACACCTTC
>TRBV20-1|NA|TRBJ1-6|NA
CSANGWSYNSPLHF
TGCAGTGCTAACGGATGGTCCTATAATTCACCCCTCCACTTT
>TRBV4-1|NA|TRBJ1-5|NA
CASSQVLQGSIKPQHF
TGCGCCAGCAGCCAAGTCTTGCAGGGGTCAATCAAGCCCCAGCATTTT
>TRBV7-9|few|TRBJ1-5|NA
CASSISNSAGMNQPQHF
TGTGCCAGCAGCATATCAAACAGCGCTGGGATGAATCAGCCCCAGCATTTT
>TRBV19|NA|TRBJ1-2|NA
CASSVDSWGAYGYTF
TGTGCCAGTAGTGTCGACAGCTGGGGCGCCTATGGCTACACCTTC
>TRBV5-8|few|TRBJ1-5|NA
CASSLGRARGLNQPQHF
TGTGCCAGCAGCTTGGGGAGGGCCAGGGGATTAAATCAGCCCCAGCATTTT
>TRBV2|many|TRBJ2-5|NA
CASIGLGGVEETQYF
TGTGCCAGCATTGGTCTGGGCGGGGTTGAAGAGACCCAGTACTTC
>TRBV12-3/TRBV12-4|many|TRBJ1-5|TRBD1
CASLAGRGNQPQHF
TGTGCCAGTTTGGCTGGCAGGGGGAATCAGCCCCAGCATTTT
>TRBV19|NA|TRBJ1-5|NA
CASTAATGSYSNQPQHF
TGTGCCAGTACAGCCGCGACGGGTTCTTATAGCAATCAGCCCCAGCATTTT
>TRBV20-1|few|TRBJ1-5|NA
CSARVLGQPQHF
TGCAGTGCTAGAGTTTTAGGACAGCCCCAGCATTTT
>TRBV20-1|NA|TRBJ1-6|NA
CSARDLRTNSPLHF
TGCAGTGCTAGAGATCTGAGGACCAATTCACCCCTCCACTTT
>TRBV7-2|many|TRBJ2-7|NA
CASSLAARWVYEQYF
TGTGCCAGCAGCTTAGCAGCTCGATGGGTCTACGAGCAGTACTTC
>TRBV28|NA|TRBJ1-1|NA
CASRVFTEAFF
TGTGCCAGCAGGGTATTCACTGAAGCTTTCTTT
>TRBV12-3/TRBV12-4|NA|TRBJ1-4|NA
CASSPGRTLEKLFF
TGTGCCAGCAGTCCGGGACGGACATTAGAAAAACTGTTTTTT
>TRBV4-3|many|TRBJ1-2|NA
CASSQVSQGSSYGYTF
TGCGCCAGCAGCCAAGTTTCGCAGGGGAGTAGCTATGGCTACACCTTC
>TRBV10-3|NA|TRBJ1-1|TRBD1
CASTLMGQGNTEAFF
TGTGCCAGCACCCTAATGGGACAGGGGAACACTGAAGCTTTCTTT
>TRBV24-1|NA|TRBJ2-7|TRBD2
CATSTTGLAGGEAQYF
TGTGCCACCAGTACGACTGGACTAGCGGGAGGGGAGGCCCAGTACTTC
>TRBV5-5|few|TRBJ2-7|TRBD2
CASSRTSLLYEQYF
TGTGCCAGCAGCCGGACTAGCCTCCTCTACGAGCAGTACTTC
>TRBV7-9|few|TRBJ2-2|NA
CASSFSGTYTGELFF
TGTGCCAGCAGCTTTTCCGGGACTTACACCGGGGAGCTGTTTTTT
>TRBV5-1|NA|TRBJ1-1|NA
CAGSWQGKAFF
TGCGCCGGCAGCTGGCAGGGAAAAGCTTTCTTT
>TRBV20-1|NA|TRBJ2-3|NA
CSARVERNTQYF
TGCAGTGCTAGAGTAGAACGGAATACGCAGTATTTT
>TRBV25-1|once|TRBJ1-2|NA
CASSELLGENYGYTF
TGTGCCAGCAGTGAATTATTGGGAGAGAACTATGGCTACACCTTC
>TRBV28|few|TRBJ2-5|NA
CASSHPGAGNQETQYF
TGTGCCAGCAGTCACCCGGGCGCAGGGAATCAAGAGACCCAGTACTTC
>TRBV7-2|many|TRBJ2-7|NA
CASAPSKGKYEQYF
TGTGCCAGCGCCCCTTCAAAGGGGAAGTACGAGCAGTACTTC
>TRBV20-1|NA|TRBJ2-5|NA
CSANGAGIETQYF
TGCAGTGCTAACGGCGCGGGTATAGAGACCCAGTACTTC
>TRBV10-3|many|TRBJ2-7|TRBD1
CAISGPGQDYEQYF
TGTGCCATCAGTGGGCCCGGACAGGACTACGAGCAGTACTTC
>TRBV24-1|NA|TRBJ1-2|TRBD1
CATSDPGTGGSGYTF
TGTGCCACCAGTGATCCCGGGACAGGGGGCTCTGGCTACACCTTC
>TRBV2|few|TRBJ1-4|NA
CASSDGGVGKLFF
TGTGCCAGCAGTGACGGGGGAGTAGGGAAACTGTTTTTT
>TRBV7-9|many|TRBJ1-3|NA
CASSLAVLVSGNTIYF
TGTGCCAGCAGCTTAGCAGTTTTGGTCTCTGGAAACACCATATATTTT
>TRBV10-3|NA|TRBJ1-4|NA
CAISEGAVNEKLFF
TGTGCCATCAGTGAAGGGGCAGTAAATGAAAAACTGTTTTTT
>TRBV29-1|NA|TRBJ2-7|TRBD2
CSVDSGTTLSYEQYF
TGCAGCGTTGATTCCGGGACTACCCTCTCCTACGAGCAGTACTTC
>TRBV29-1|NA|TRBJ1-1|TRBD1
CSVALGQGSSEAFF
TGCAGCGTTGCCTTGGGACAGGGATCTTCTGAAGCTTTCTTT
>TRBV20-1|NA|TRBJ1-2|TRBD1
CSASGQAYGYTF
TGCAGTGCTAGTGGACAGGCCTACGGCTACACCTTC